This is a list of T cell receptor beta chains from one sample in a study of cytomegalovirus exposure and HLA in healthy donors. Some clones are missing from TCRdb's copy, which holds only in-frame ones; the method was immunoSEQ multiplex PCR. The table has about 130,000 clones, around three quarters seen once; the top ten hold roughly 4.2%. The specimen was PBMCs. These receptors were obtained from a male donor in good health and CMV-seropositive. CDR3s include the opening cysteine and the closing phenylalanine or tryptophan. A D gene is named only where the DNA matches it firmly. Not all rows give a size; the values are once, few, many and, for expanded clones, a class.

size,J,D,V,CDR3,DNA
NA,TRBJ2-2,TRBD2,TRBV19,CASSINSGGSNTGELFF,TGTGCCAGTAGTATTAATAGCGGGGGGTCGAACACCGGGGAGCTGTTTTTT
few,TRBJ2-3,TRBD1,TRBV7-9,CASSPGQGASDTQYF,TGTGCCAGCAGCCCTGGACAGGGGGCCTCAGATACGCAGTATTTT
NA,TRBJ2-3,TRBD2,TRBV5-1,CASSFTSGRYTQYF,TGCGCCAGCAGCTTTACTAGCGGGCGGTATACGCAGTATTTT
NA,TRBJ1-5,NA,TRBV5-1,CASSLDGYSNQPQHF,TGCGCCAGCAGCTTGGACGGGTATAGCAATCAGCCCCAGCATTTT
few,TRBJ1-1,NA,TRBV28,CASSFGGNTEAFF,TGTGCCAGCAGCTTCGGGGGGAACACTGAAGCTTTCTTT
NA,TRBJ2-7,TRBD1,TRBV27,CASSDDRGAYEQYF,TGTGCCAGCAGTGACGACAGGGGAGCCTACGAGCAGTACTTC
NA,TRBJ1-4,TRBD1,TRBV28,CASSPSGQGGEKLFF,TGTGCCAGCAGTCCCTCGGGACAGGGGGGCGAAAAACTGTTTTTT
NA,TRBJ2-1,TRBD2,TRBV6-1,CASRVAGGYNEQFF,TGTGCCAGCAGGGTAGCGGGGGGTTACAATGAGCAGTTCTTC
NA,TRBJ2-7,NA,TRBV6-1,CASSLAGSRYEQYF,TGTGCCAGCAGTTTGGCCGGGAGTAGGTACGAGCAGTACTTC
NA,TRBJ2-1,NA,TRBV5-1,CASSRGAGTSYNEQFF,TGCGCCAGCAGCAGAGGGGCCGGGACATCCTACAATGAGCAGTTCTTC
NA,TRBJ1-1,NA,TRBV4-2,CASSQVGVRDTEAFF,TGTGCCAGCAGCCAAGTAGGGGTCCGGGACACTGAAGCTTTCTTT
few,TRBJ2-6,TRBD1,TRBV30,CAWSRVGRGPGANVLTF,TGTGCCTGGAGTAGGGTTGGCAGGGGGCCTGGGGCCAACGTCCTGACTTTC
NA,TRBJ2-1,NA,TRBV6-4,CASSGERGNEQFF,TGTGCCAGCAGCGGAGAGCGAGGCAATGAGCAGTTCTTC
NA,TRBJ1-4,NA,TRBV6-6,CASSYRGLSEKLFF,TGTGCCAGCAGTTACCGGGGTTTGAGCGAAAAACTGTTTTTT
NA,TRBJ1-1,NA,TRBV6-1,CASDFRGEPKGF,TGCGCCAGCGACTTTCGGGGAGAGCCGAAGGGATTT
NA,TRBJ1-6,NA,TRBV5-1,CASSLEGSPLHF,TGCGCCAGCAGCTTGGAGGGGTCACCCCTCCACTTT
NA,TRBJ2-7,TRBD2,TRBV19,CASSKASGSYEQYF,TGTGCCAGTAGTAAGGCTAGCGGTTCCTACGAGCAGTACTTC
NA,TRBJ1-4,NA,TRBV6-5,CASSLREKLFF,TGTGCCAGCAGTCTCCGGGAAAAACTGTTTTTT
NA,TRBJ2-1,TRBD2,TRBV6-1,CASSDGTSGGNEQFF,TGTGCCAGCAGTGACGGGACTAGCGGGGGCAATGAGCAGTTCTTC
few,TRBJ2-7,TRBD1,TRBV30,CAWSSIGTGKKYEQYF,TGTGCCTGGAGTTCAATTGGGACAGGGAAAAAGTACGAGCAGTACTTC
NA,TRBJ2-3,NA,TRBV7-8,CASSIPGGADTQYF,TGTGCCAGCAGCATACCCGGAGGCGCAGATACGCAGTATTTT
NA,TRBJ1-1,NA,TRBV5-6,CASSLRGYTEAFF,TGTGCCAGCAGCTTGAGAGGGTACACTGAAGCTTTCTTT
NA,TRBJ2-3,NA,TRBV11-2,CASSFTYTDTQYF,TGTGCCAGCAGCTTTACTTACACAGATACGCAGTATTTT
NA,TRBJ1-3,NA,TRBV2,CASSGREGGPSGNTIYF,TGTGCCAGCAGTGGAAGGGAAGGGGGACCCTCTGGAAACACCATATATTTT
once,TRBJ2-7,TRBD2,TRBV11-2,CASSLGGAAGGNYEQYF,TGTGCCAGCAGCTTAGGAGGAGCAGCGGGAGGAAACTACGAGCAGTACTTC
NA,TRBJ1-2,NA,TRBV6-5,CASSRDRHFDGYTF,TGTGCCAGCAGCCGAGACCGACACTTCGATGGCTACACCTTC